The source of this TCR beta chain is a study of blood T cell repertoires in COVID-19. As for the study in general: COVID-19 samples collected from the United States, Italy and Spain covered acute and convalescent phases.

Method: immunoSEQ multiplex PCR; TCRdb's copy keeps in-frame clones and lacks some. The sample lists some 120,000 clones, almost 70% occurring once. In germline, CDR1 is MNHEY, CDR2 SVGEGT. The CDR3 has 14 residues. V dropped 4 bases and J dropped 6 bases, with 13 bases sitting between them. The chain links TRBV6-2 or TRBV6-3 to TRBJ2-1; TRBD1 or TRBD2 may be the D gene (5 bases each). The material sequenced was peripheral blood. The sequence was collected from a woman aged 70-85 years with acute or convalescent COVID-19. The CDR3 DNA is TGTGCCAGCAGTTCCTCAGGGAGAGGCAATGAGCAGTTCTTC. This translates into CASSSSGRGNEQFF.